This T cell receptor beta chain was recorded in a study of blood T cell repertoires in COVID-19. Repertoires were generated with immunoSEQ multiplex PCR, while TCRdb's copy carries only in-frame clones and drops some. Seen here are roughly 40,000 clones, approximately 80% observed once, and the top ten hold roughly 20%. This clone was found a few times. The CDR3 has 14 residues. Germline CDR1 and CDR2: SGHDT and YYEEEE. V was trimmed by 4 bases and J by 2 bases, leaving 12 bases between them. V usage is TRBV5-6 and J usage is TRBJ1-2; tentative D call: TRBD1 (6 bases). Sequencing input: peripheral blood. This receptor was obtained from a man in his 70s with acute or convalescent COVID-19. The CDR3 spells CASSPIGQNYGYTF. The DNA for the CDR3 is TGTGCCAGCAGCCCTATAGGACAGAACTATGGCTACACCTTC.